This T cell receptor beta chain was recorded in a study of control samples from healthy donors and cancer patients. V was clipped by 3 bases and J by 4 bases, with 15 bases between them. Germline V CDR1 and CDR2: SGHNT, YYREEE (reference sequence). CDR3 size: 15 residues. This table comes from immunoSEQ multiplex PCR, and its TCRdb copy is limited to in-frame clones, with some not included. Among 40,000 to 50,000 clones, 93% were seen once, and the ten largest hold about a quarter. The sequenced sample consisted of PBMCs. The sequence came from a woman aged 45-65 years with head and neck cancer. The chain employs TRBV5-4 and TRBJ2-3; maybe TRBD1 (5 bases). CDR3 in amino acids: CASSSGPATADTQYF. CDR3 bases: TGTGCCAGCAGCTCAGGGCCAGCCACAGCAGATACGCAGTATTTT.